This T cell receptor beta chain was sequenced for a study of shared T cell receptors in the human thymus (dated by TCRdb to 2020 to 2023). As for the study more broadly: The study investigated the way shared, self-reactive T-cell receptor alpha chains are produced in the human thymus.

CDR1 and CDR2, per the germline V gene (reference sequence), are SEHNR and FQNEAQ. The CDR3 spans 18 residues, from the cysteine through the phenylalanine. Only the CDR3 DNA stays, 54 bases, in frame from base 1. Clipping removes 2 bases from V and 0 bases from J, with 12 as the unmatched junction base count. A word on this clone: This clone's antigen is unknown. The record has no base qualities; no much larger clone is one base away.

Libraries were prepared through the immunoSEQ multiplex PCR assay. The table comes from immuneACCESS by way of TCRdb, which keeps in-frame sequences with V and J called. Part of the clones is missing from these tables; in studies checked, under half for an unresolved V gene and the rest for unknown reasons. The sample has around 730,000 clones on record, 80% to 90% of them singletons. The top ten clones comprise more than 0.008% of the sample. These data were likewise used in another study, on human thymus T cells. The second study's paper adds: Donors were immunologically healthy infants undergoing open corrective cardiac surgery for congenital heart defects in Finland. Thymus tissue was obtained as surgical resects removed during corrective cardiac surgery. Biased V and J gene segment usage appeared to be present in both thymic and peripheral blood repertoires. According to the related research, thymic TCR repertoires were highly overlapping among unrelated individuals. The study described the TCR alpha and beta repertoires in fewer than 10 infant thymus samples and a few matching peripheral blood samples. The infant donors were about 6 to 244 days old, and the cohort included five to seven males and a couple of females. Thymocytes were freed from the tissue by mechanical means and kept at -70 degrees C as pellets of roughly 9-30 million cells. A QIAsymphony instrument was used to extract genomic DNA from frozen cell pellets. The immunoSEQ multiplex PCR assay was used to amplify the TCRB and TCRAD loci from a standardized amount of quality-controlled genomic DNA. The amplicons covered the V(D)J region and were long enough to include the CDR3 and to identify the V and J genes. The commercial immunoSEQ service was used to sequence amplicons on an Illumina platform. Primer bias and sequencing errors were corrected as previously described, and TCRAD and TCRB were defined on the basis of the IMGT database. immunoSEQ Analyzer 3.0 and VDJTools were used for repertoire analysis, which covered basic statistics, V/J segment usage, diversity estimates, rarefaction and pairwise overlap. Diversity was estimated with Chao1, ChaoE, Efron-Thisted, Shannon and inverse Simpson indices, and also on datasets down-sampled to the smallest sample. Repertoire overlap was determined by strict matching of CDR3 nucleotide sequence, V gene and J gene, and Jaccard-based multidimensional scaling clustering was applied. On average, about 730,000 unique TCRB clonotypes were obtained from thymus samples, compared with roughly 84,000 from blood samples.

The receptor was isolated from a girl under two years old with a congenital heart defect. Donor details come from another sample of the same person, matched by shared clones. The sample comprised thymocytes. Recombination connected TRBV7-9 to TRBJ1-1; the central 7 bases match TRBD1. The CDR3 corresponds to CASSLLLRRGALNTEAFF. Here is the DNA: TGTGCCAGCAGCTTACTACTTCGCAGGGGGGCATTGAACACTGAAGCTTTCTTT.